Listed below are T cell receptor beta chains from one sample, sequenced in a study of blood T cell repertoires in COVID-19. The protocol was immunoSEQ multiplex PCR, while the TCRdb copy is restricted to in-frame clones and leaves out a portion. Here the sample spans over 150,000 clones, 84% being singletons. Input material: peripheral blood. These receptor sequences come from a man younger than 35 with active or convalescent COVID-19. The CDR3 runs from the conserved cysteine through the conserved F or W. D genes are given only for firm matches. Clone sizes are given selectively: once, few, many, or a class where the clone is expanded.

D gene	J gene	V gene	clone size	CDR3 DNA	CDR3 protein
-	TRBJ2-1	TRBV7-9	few	TGTGCCAGCACCGTCAGGGGGGATTCGGTCAATGAGCAGTTCTTC	CASTVRGDSVNEQFF
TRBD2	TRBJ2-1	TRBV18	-	TGTGCCAGCTCGCGGGTAGCGGGGAGCGATGAGCAGTTCTTC	CASSRVAGSDEQFF
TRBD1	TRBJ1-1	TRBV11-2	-	TGTGCCAGCAGCTTCAGGACAGGGACGTGGACTGAAGCTTTCTTT	CASSFRTGTWTEAFF
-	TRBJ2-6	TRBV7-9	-	TGTGCCAGCAGCTTAGGGAGCTCTGGGGCCAACGTCCTGACTTTC	CASSLGSSGANVLTF
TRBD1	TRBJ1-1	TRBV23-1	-	TGCGCCAGCAGTCAATCCCCGACAGGGGCGACTGAAGCTTTCTTT	CASSQSPTGATEAFF
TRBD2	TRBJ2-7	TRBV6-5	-	TGTGCCAGCAGTTCCCTCGGACTAGCGGGATCCTACGAGCAGTACTTC	CASSSLGLAGSYEQYF
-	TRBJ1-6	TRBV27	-	TGTGCCAGCAGTATATCGACAGCCAATTCACCCCTCCACTTT	CASSISTANSPLHF
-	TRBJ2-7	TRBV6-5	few	TGTGCCAGCAGCGGCAGAGGGCGGTCCTACGAGCAGTACTTC	CASSGRGRSYEQYF
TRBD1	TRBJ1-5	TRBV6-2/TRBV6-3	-	TGTGCCAGCAGTTTTGGACAGGAGAATCAGCCCCAGCATTTT	CASSFGQENQPQHF
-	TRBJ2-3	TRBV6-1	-	TGTGCCAGCAGTGAATTCCCTTATGGAGGCGCAGATACGCAGTATTTT	CASSEFPYGGADTQYF
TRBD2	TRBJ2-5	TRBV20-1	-	TGCAGTGCTAGTCGGGAGGGGACCCAGTACTTC	CSASREGTQYF
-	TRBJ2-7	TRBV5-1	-	TGCGCCAGCAGCCTCCCCCGCGGCGCAGGCGGGTCCTACGAGCAGTACTTC	CASSLPRGAGGSYEQYF
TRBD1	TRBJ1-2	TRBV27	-	TGTGCCAGCAGTTTATCGACGACAGGGAACTATGGCTACACCTTC	CASSLSTTGNYGYTF
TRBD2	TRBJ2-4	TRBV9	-	TGTGCCAGCAGCCCAGAGATGCGGGGGGCTGCCAAAAACATTCAGTACTTC	CASSPEMRGAAKNIQYF
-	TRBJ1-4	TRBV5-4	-	TGTGCCAGCAGCTTTAGAGGAACTAATGAAAAACTGTTTTTT	CASSFRGTNEKLFF
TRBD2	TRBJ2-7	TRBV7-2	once	TGTGCCAGCAGCTCGGGACTAGCGGGAGTGGGAGAGCAGTACTTC	CASSSGLAGVGEQYF
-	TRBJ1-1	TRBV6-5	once	TGTGCCAGCAGGCTAAGGTCGATGACAGAAGGAGCTTTCTTT	CASRLRSMTEGAFF
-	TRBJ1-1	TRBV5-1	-	TGCGCCAGCAGCTTGAGGGAGGGAGATGAAGCTTTCTTT	CASSLREGDEAFF
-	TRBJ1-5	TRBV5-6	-	TGTGCCAGCAGCTTGGCCGGGACACGGACTCAGCCCCAGCATTTT	CASSLAGTRTQPQHF
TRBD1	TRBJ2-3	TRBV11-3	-	TGTGCCAGCAGCTTTACAGGGGGCACAGATACGCAGTATTTT	CASSFTGGTDTQYF
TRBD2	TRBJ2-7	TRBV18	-	TGTGCCAGCTCACCAGGGGTTGAGACACTAGCGTATCAGTACTTC	CASSPGVETLAYQYF
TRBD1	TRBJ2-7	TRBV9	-	TGTGCCAGCAGCGTAGGTGAGGGACAGGGGCTACACGAGCAGTACTTC	CASSVGEGQGLHEQYF
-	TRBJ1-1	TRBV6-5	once	TGTGCCAGCAGTTACTACGGACAGCTTGAAGCTTTCTTT	CASSYYGQLEAFF
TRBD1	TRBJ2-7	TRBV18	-	TGTGCCAGCTCACCACCGGGACAGGGGGCCTACGAGCAGTACTTC	CASSPPGQGAYEQYF
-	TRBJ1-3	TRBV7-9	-	TGTGCCAGCAGCTCCCAGGGTCCGGGAGCTGGAAACACCATATATTTT	CASSSQGPGAGNTIYF
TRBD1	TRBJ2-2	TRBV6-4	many	TGTGCCAGCAGGAGGGGGACAGGGGCTACGAACACCGGGGAGCTGTTTTTT	CASRRGTGATNTGELFF
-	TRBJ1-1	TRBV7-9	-	TGTGCCAGCAGCTTAGTTCCAGGGGATGAAGCTTTCTTT	CASSLVPGDEAFF
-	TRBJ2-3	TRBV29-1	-	TGCAGCGTTAACCGGGGGGCGGGAACAGATACGCAGTATTTT	CSVNRGAGTDTQYF